The rows below give T cell receptor beta chains drawn from one sample of a study of cytomegalovirus exposure and HLA in healthy donors. The repertoire was sequenced with immunoSEQ multiplex PCR; TCRdb's copy has only in-frame clones and lacks some. The sample includes 120,000 or so clones, roughly two thirds of them seen just once. The sample was PBMCs. These receptors were collected from a man aged 30 to 45 in good health and CMV-seropositive. CDR3s include the opening cysteine and the closing phenylalanine or tryptophan.

j_call: TRBJ1-1
v_call: TRBV5-6
cdr3_aa: CASSLDRGRDVTEAFF

j_call: TRBJ2-1
v_call: TRBV5-4
cdr3_aa: CASSFYRGRGYNEQFF

j_call: TRBJ2-1
v_call: TRBV11-2
cdr3_aa: CASSTRQGSVDEQFF

j_call: TRBJ1-2
v_call: TRBV27
cdr3_aa: CASSLQLNYGYTF

j_call: TRBJ2-1
v_call: TRBV2
cdr3_aa: CASSEGGWTGVYNEQFF

j_call: TRBJ2-7
v_call: TRBV5-4
cdr3_aa: CASSEGTSGSIYEQYF

j_call: TRBJ2-1
v_call: TRBV6-5
cdr3_aa: CASSYDGRGNEQFF

j_call: TRBJ1-6
v_call: TRBV27
cdr3_aa: CASSFRTALNSPLHF

j_call: TRBJ2-1
v_call: TRBV21-1
cdr3_aa: CASSKANFLRSSYNEQFF

j_call: TRBJ2-7
v_call: TRBV6-1
cdr3_aa: CASPGLAGAPYEQYF

j_call: TRBJ2-2
v_call: TRBV15
cdr3_aa: CATSRGRAGSAGELFF

j_call: TRBJ2-3
v_call: TRBV15
cdr3_aa: CATSRDKDTQYF

j_call: TRBJ2-3
v_call: TRBV2
cdr3_aa: CASSSRRESDTQYF

j_call: TRBJ2-2
v_call: TRBV5-4
cdr3_aa: CASSLDSGGHTGELFF

j_call: TRBJ1-2
v_call: TRBV9
cdr3_aa: CASSDGGDYGYTF

j_call: TRBJ1-4
v_call: TRBV2
cdr3_aa: CASNNRDRDEKLFF

j_call: TRBJ1-5
v_call: TRBV10-3
cdr3_aa: CAISSQGADQPQHF

j_call: TRBJ2-1
v_call: TRBV5-1
cdr3_aa: CASSLRTGIGNEQFF

j_call: TRBJ2-2
v_call: TRBV18
cdr3_aa: CASSPGPFSNTGELFF

j_call: TRBJ1-5
v_call: TRBV5-1
cdr3_aa: CASSLGTGGGQPQHF

j_call: TRBJ2-7
v_call: TRBV5-8
cdr3_aa: CASSVRLPGNEQYF

j_call: TRBJ2-3
v_call: TRBV30
cdr3_aa: CAWKAFTSGTTDTQYF

j_call: TRBJ1-5
v_call: TRBV10-3
cdr3_aa: CAISQGQGGNQPQHF

j_call: TRBJ2-2
v_call: TRBV2
cdr3_aa: CASMGLAGVDGELFF

j_call: TRBJ1-5
v_call: TRBV19
cdr3_aa: CASSPKTGGHPNSNQPQHF

j_call: TRBJ2-1
v_call: TRBV5-1
cdr3_aa: CASSPGGGAYNEQFF

j_call: TRBJ2-6
v_call: TRBV21-1
cdr3_aa: CASRIRKGAGANVLTF

j_call: TRBJ1-1
v_call: TRBV7-3
cdr3_aa: CASSLMSGASAEAFF

j_call: TRBJ2-7
v_call: TRBV6-1
cdr3_aa: CASTETGYEQYF

j_call: TRBJ1-1
v_call: TRBV5-1
cdr3_aa: CASSLHPGNTEAFF

j_call: TRBJ1-5
v_call: TRBV19
cdr3_aa: CASRWGVGNQPQHF

j_call: TRBJ1-2
v_call: TRBV5-4
cdr3_aa: CASSLVGSGAYGYAF

j_call: TRBJ1-2
v_call: TRBV19
cdr3_aa: CASTYPGNYGYTF